This entry describes one TCR beta chain. The sample originates from a study of blood T cell repertoires in COVID-19. Study details: T cells, B-cell-depleted T cells, or PBMCs supplied cDNA or gDNA.

The data were produced by immunoSEQ multiplex PCR, yet TCRdb's version contains in-frame clones alone and is incomplete. The repertoire holds some 49,000 clones, with roughly 90% as singletons. The CDR3 length is 17 residues. V lost 2 bases and J 5 bases, leaving 18 bases between the germline ends. Germline CDR1 LGHDT, CDR2 YNNKEL (reference sequence). Input material: peripheral blood. The receptor was derived from a man aged 70-80 years with active COVID-19. The J gene is TRBJ2-2, the V gene TRBV3-1 (or the pseudogene TRBV3-2), with D perhaps TRBD2 (5 bases). The CDR3 here is CASSQSLWGAGTGELFF. CDR3 coding DNA: TGTGCCAGCAGCCAAAGCTTGTGGGGAGCTGGGACCGGGGAGCTGTTTTTT.